One and the same sample provided the 2 T cell receptor beta chains below, sequenced in a study of early T cells in non-severe SARS-CoV-2 infection. In TCRdb, the 5' RACE reads were re-called with MiXCR into one record per CDR3 protein. The sample holds nearly 110,000 distinct CDR3 sequences, roughly 10% seen once. Sequences were obtained from whole blood. All receptors come from an adult who was a healthcare worker with PCR-confirmed SARS-CoV-2 infection or an uninfected control (not recorded which).

V gene TRBV20-1 combines with J gene TRBJ1-5; D unclear. The germline CDR1 and CDR2 sequences are DFQATT and SNEGSKA (reference sequence). The CDR3 totals 13 residues. V lost 2 bases, J lost 5 bases, and 10 bases lay in between. CDR3 DNA: TGCAGTGCTAGATATCTTCGCGATCAGCCCCAGCATTTT. Protein sequence: CSARYLRDQPQHF.

This clonotype appeared a few times. The J gene is TRBJ2-3, the V gene TRBV5-4, with 10 bases identical to TRBD2. This CDR3 spans 17 amino acids. The J segment lost 2 bases and the V segment lost 4 bases, leaving 10 bases of the junction unmatched. CDR1 and CDR2 (germline): SGHNT, YYREEE (reference sequence). DNA for the CDR3: TGTGCCAGCAGCCCCTCTAGCGGGAGAACAACCACAGATACGCAGTATTTT. It yields the protein CASSPSSGRTTTDTQYF.